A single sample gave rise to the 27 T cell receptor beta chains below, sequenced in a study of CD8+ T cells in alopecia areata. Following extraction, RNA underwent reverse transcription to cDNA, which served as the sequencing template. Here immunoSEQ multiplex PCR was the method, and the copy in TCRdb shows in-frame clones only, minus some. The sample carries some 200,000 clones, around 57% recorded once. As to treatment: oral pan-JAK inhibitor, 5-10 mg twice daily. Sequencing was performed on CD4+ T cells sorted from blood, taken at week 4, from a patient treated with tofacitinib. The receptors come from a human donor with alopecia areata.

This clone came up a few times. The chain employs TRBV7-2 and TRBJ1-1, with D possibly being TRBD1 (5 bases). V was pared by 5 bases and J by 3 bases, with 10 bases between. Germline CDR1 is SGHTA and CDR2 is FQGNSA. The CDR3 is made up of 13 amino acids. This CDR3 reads CASSQDSYTEAFF. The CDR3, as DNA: TGTGCCAGCAGCCAAGACAGTTACACTGAAGCTTTCTTT.

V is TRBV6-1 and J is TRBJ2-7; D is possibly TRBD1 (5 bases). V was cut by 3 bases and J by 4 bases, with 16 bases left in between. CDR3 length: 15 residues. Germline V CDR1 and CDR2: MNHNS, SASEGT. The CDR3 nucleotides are TGTGCCAGCAGTGAGGGATGGACACAGTTTTACGAGCAGTACTTC. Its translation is CASSEGWTQFYEQYF.

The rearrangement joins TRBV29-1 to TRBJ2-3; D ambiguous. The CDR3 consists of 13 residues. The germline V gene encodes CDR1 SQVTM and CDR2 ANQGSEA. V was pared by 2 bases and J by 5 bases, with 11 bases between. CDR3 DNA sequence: TGCAGCGTTGAATCGCAGCCCGGAGATACGCAGTATTTT. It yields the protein CSVESQPGDTQYF.

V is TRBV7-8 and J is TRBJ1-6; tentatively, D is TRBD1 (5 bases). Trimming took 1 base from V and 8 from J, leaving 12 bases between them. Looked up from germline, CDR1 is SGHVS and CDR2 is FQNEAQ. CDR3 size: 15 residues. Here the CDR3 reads CASSLGVRGDSPLHF. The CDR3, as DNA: TGTGCCAGCAGCTTAGGGGTGAGGGGCGATTCACCCCTCCACTTT.

CDR3 in DNA: TGTGCCTGGAGTGTACACGGGGGCTATGGCTACACCTTC. Translation gives CAWSVHGGYGYTF. The V call is TRBV30, the J call TRBJ1-2; tentative D call: TRBD1 (5 bases). The V and J ends lost 0 bases and 4 bases respectively, with 9 bases between them. This CDR3 has 13 amino acids. Germline values: CDR1 GTSNPN, CDR2 SVGIG (reference sequence).

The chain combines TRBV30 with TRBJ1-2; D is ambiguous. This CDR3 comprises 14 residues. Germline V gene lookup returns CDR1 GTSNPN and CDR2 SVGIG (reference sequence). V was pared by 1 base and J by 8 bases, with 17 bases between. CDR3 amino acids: CAWSALLSQPGYTF. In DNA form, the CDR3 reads TGTGCCTGGAGTGCCCTTCTATCCCAGCCGGGCTACACCTTC.

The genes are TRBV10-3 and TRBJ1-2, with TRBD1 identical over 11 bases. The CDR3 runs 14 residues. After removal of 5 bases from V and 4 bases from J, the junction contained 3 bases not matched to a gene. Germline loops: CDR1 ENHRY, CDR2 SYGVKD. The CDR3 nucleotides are TGTGCCATCAGTCCCGGGACAGGGGGCTATGGCTACACCTTC. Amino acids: CAISPGTGGYGYTF.

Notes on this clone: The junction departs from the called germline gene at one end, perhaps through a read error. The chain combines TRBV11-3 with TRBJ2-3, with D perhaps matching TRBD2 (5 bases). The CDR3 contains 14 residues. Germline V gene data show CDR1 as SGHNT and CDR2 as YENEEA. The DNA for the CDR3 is TGTGCCAGCAGCCGGGATTATGAGGCAGATATGCAGTATTTT. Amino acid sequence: CASSRDYEADMQYF. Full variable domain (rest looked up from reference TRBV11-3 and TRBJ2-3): EAGVVQSPRYKIIEKKQPVAFWCNPISGHNTLYWYLQNLGQGPELLIRYENEEAVDDSQLPKDRFSAERLKGVDSTLKIQPAELGDSAVYLCASSRDYEADMQYFGPGTRLTVL.

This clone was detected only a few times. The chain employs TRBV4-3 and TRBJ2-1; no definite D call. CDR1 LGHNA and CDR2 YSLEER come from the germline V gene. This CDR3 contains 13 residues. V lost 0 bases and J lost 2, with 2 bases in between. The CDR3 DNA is TGCGCCAGCAGCCAAGAGCCCTACAATGAGCAGTTCTTC. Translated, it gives CASSQEPYNEQFF.

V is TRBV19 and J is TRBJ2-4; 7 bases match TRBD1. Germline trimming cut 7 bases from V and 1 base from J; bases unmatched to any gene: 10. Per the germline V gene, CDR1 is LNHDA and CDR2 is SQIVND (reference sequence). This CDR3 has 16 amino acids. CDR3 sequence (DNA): TGTGCCAGTACCCTGACAGGGCAGGTTGCCAAAAACATTCAGTACTTC. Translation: CASTLTGQVAKNIQYF.

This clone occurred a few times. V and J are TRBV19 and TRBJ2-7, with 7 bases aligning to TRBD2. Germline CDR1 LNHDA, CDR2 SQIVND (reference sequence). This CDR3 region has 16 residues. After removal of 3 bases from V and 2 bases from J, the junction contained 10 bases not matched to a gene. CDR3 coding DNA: TGTGCCAGTAGTATGATGGGAGGGACTAAAACCTACGAGCAGTACTTC. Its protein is CASSMMGGTKTYEQYF.

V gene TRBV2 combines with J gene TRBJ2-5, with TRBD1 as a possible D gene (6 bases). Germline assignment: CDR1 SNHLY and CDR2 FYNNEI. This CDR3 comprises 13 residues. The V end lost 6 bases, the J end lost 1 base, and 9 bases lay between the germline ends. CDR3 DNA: TGTGCCAGCAGGGAGACAGGCCAAGAGACCCAGTACTTC. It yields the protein CASRETGQETQYF.

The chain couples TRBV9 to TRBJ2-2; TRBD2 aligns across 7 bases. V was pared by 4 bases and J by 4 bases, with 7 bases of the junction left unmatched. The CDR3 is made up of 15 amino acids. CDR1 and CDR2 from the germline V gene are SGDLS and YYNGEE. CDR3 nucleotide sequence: TGTGCCAGCAGCCCGGGACTAAAGGTCACCGGGGAGCTGTTTTTT. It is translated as CASSPGLKVTGELFF.

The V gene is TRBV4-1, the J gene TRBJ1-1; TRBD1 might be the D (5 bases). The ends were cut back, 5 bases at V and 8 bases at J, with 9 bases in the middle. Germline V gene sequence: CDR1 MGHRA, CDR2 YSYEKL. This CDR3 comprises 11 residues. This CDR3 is CASSWGTEAFF. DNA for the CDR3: TGCGCCAGCAGCTGGGGGACGGAAGCTTTCTTT.

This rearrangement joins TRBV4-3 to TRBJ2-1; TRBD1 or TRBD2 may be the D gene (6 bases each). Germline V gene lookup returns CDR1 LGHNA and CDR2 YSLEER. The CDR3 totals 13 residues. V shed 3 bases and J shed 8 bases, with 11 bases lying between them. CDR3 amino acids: CASSHSRGHEQFF. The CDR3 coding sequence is TGCGCCAGCAGCCATTCACGGGGGCATGAGCAGTTCTTC.

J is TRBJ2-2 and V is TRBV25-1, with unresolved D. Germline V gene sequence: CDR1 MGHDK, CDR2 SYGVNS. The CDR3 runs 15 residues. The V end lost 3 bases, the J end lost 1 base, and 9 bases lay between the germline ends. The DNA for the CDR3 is TGTGCCAGCAGTGATCAACGGAAGAACACCGGGGAGCTGTTTTTT. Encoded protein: CASSDQRKNTGELFF.

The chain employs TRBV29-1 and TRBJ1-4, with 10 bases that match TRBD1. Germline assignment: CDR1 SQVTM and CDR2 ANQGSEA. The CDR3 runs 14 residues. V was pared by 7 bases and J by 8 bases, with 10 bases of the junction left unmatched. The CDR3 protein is CSAREPGQGEKLFF. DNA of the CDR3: TGCAGCGCCCGTGAGCCGGGACAGGGGGAAAAACTGTTTTTT.

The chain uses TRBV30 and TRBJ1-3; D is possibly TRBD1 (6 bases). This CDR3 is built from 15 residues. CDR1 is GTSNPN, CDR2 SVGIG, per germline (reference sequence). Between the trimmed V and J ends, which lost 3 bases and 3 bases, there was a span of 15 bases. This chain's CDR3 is CAWRAQGMNGNTIYF. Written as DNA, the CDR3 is TGTGCCTGGAGAGCACAGGGAATGAATGGAAACACCATATATTTT.

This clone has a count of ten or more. The CDR3 DNA follows: TGTGCCAGCAGCGTGGACAGCTCTAACTATGGCTACACCTTC. As protein: CASSVDSSNYGYTF. The gene calls are TRBV9 and TRBJ1-2, with D possibly being TRBD1 (6 bases). Germline-derived CDR1 and CDR2 are SGDLS and YYNGEE. Between the trimmed V and J ends, which lost 2 bases and 0 bases, there was a span of 8 bases. The CDR3 consists of 14 residues.

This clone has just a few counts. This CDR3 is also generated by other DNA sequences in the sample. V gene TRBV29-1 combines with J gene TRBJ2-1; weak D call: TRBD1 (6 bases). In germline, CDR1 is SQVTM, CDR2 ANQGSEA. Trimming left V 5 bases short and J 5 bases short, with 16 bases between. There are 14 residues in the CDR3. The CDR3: CSVRSGQINNEQFF. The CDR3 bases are TGCAGCGTTCGGTCCGGACAGATCAACAATGAGCAGTTCTTC.

Here the CDR3 reads CSVEDLEGHQETQYF. Here the CDR3 DNA reads TGCAGCGTTGAAGATCTAGAGGGCCACCAAGAGACCCAGTACTTC. The chain recombines TRBV29-1 with TRBJ2-5, with D perhaps TRBD2 (5 bases). The CDR3 covers 15 residues. Germline V CDR1 and CDR2: SQVTM, ANQGSEA. V lost 0 bases to trimming and J lost 0 bases, with 11 bases between them.

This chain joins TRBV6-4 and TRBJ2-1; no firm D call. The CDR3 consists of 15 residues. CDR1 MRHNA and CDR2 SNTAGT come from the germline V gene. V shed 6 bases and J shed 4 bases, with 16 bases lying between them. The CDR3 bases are TGTGCCAGCAGGCGCGACACCGGCGATTACAATGAGCAGTTCTTC. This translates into CASRRDTGDYNEQFF.

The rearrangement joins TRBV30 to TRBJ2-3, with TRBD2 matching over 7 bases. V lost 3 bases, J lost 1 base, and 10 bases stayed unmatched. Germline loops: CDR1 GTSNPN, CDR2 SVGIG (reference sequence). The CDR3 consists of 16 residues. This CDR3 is CAWSHKFAGGTDTQYF. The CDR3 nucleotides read TGTGCCTGGAGCCATAAATTCGCGGGAGGCACAGATACGCAGTATTTT.

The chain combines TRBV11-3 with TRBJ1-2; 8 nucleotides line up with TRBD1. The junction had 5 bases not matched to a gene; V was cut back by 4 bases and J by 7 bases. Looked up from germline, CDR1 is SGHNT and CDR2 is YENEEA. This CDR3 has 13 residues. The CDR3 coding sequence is TGTGCCAGCAGCTCGGACAGGGCCGGTGGCTACACCTTC. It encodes CASSSDRAGGYTF.

The CDR3 sequence: CASSPSGAYGYTF. CDR3 coding DNA: TGCGCCAGCAGCCCGTCTGGGGCCTATGGCTACACCTTC. The V gene is TRBV5-1, the J gene TRBJ1-2; D perhaps matches TRBD1 (5 bases). Germline V CDR1 and CDR2: SGHRS, YFSETQ. The CDR3 loop spans 13 amino acids. V was pared by 4 bases and J by 4 bases, with 11 bases between.

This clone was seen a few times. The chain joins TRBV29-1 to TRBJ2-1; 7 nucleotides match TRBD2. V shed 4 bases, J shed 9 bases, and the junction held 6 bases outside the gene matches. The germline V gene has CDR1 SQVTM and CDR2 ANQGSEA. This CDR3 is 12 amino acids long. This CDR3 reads CSVGLAFGEQFF. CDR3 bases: TGCAGCGTTGGACTAGCATTCGGTGAGCAGTTCTTC.

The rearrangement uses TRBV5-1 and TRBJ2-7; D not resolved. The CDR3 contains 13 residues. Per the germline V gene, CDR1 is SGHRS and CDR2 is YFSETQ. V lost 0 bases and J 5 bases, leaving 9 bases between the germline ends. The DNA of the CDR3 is TGCGCCAGCAGCTTGGGTAGGGCTAACGAGCAGTACTTC. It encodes CASSLGRANEQYF.